One sample yielded the 27 T cell receptor beta chains listed below, sequenced in a study of identical twins. TCRdb called the 5' RACE reads again in MiXCR, with one record for every CDR3 protein. The sample lists roughly 490,000 distinct CDR3 sequences; over 11% were seen once. This sample was also put to use in a study of yellow fever vaccine responses in identical twins.

Sequencing input: CD4+ T cells sorted from blood. Receptor source: a woman younger than 35 in good health.

This chain connects TRBV4-3 to TRBJ1-4; D unresolved. Between the trimmed V and J ends, which lost 0 bases and 11 bases, there was a span of 10 bases. CDR3 length: 13 amino acids. The germline CDR1 and CDR2 sequences are LGHNA and YSLEER. CDR3 region: CASSQDIRDKLFF. The DNA of the CDR3 is TGCGCCAGCAGCCAAGATATACGGGATAAACTGTTTTTT.

This clonotype was detected many times. This rearrangement joins TRBV3-1 to TRBJ2-7; the match to TRBD2 covers 9 bases. J was trimmed by 7 bases and V by 6 bases; bases with no gene match: 10. This CDR3 region has 14 residues. Germline-derived CDR1 and CDR2 are LGHDT and YNNKEL (reference sequence). In nucleotides, the CDR3 is TGTGCCAGCAGTCCTAGTGGACTAGCGAGGGAGCAGTACTTC. Protein sequence: CASSPSGLAREQYF.

The J gene is TRBJ2-7, the V gene TRBV6-7; D is ambiguous. TRBV6-7 is labeled an ORF, and its function is uncertain. Trimming cost V 0 bases and J 2 bases, with 5 bases left between them. CDR3 length equals 13 residues. CDR3 sequence (DNA): TGTGCCAGCAGTTACTCGACACCCTACGAGCAGTACTTC. This sequence encodes CASSYSTPYEQYF.

This clonotype showed up just a few times. In DNA form, the CDR3 reads TGCGCCAGCAGCTTGGTTGGGCTAGCGGGGGGCAGAGGAGATACGCAGTATTTT. Protein: CASSLVGLAGGRGDTQYF. V usage is TRBV5-1 and J usage is TRBJ2-3; 11 bases fit TRBD2. After removal of 0 bases from V and 5 bases from J, the junction contained 11 bases not matched to a gene. The CDR3 has 18 residues. Germline V gives CDR1 SGHRS, CDR2 YFSETQ.

This clonotype was detected many times. This sequence joins TRBV12-3 or TRBV12-4 and TRBJ2-1; D ambiguous. This CDR3 comprises 10 residues. Trimming shortened V by 1 base and J by 8 bases, and 0 bases separated the two germline ends. CDR3 coding DNA: TGTGCCAGCAGTTTAGATGAGCAGTTCTTC. Residues: CASSLDEQFF.

The rearrangement uses TRBV28 and TRBJ1-4; the D is unclear. Germline V gene lookup returns CDR1 MDHEN and CDR2 SYDVKM. This CDR3 comprises 16 residues. V was pared by 5 bases and J by 0 bases, with 13 bases between. This chain's CDR3 is CASSRSRIATNEKLFF. Written as DNA, the CDR3 is TGTGCCAGCAGTCGGTCCCGAATAGCAACTAATGAAAAACTGTTTTTT. The full variable domain, completed using reference TRBV28 and TRBJ1-4, is DVKVTQSSRYLVKRTGEKVFLECVQDMDHENMFWYRQDPGLGLRLIYFSYDVKMKEKGDIPEGYSVSREKKERFSLILESASTNQTSMYLCASSRSRIATNEKLFFGSGTQLSVL.

This clonotype was counted between two and nine times. The chain links TRBV29-1 to TRBJ2-7; TRBD2 matches at 8 bases. Germline-derived CDR1 and CDR2 are SQVTM and ANQGSEA. V dropped 7 bases and J dropped 4; count of bases not matched to a gene: 6. The CDR3 has 12 amino acids. CDR3 in DNA: TGCAGCGCCTCACGGGAGGGTTACGAGCAGTACTTC. Encoded protein: CSASREGYEQYF.

This clonotype was seen more than once but under ten times. This chain links TRBV10-3 with TRBJ2-1; 7 bases are a match to TRBD1. Looked up from germline, CDR1 is ENHRY and CDR2 is SYGVKD. This CDR3 is 14 amino acids long. V trimming: 5 bases; J trimming: 3 bases; junction bases outside the gene matches: 4. The CDR3, as DNA: TGTGCCATCAGTACCCCAGGGGGCTACAATGAGCAGTTCTTC. Its translation: CAISTPGGYNEQFF.

The chain joins TRBV20-1 to TRBJ2-4; 8 nucleotides align to TRBD1. Losses at the gene ends were 6 bases for V and 0 bases for J; bases not matched to a gene: 7. CDR3 length: 15 amino acids. Germline CDR1 reads DFQATT; CDR2 reads SNEGSKA (reference sequence). The CDR3 spells CSAPGQGLAKNIQYF. The CDR3 region has the DNA TGCAGTGCCCCTGGACAGGGTCTAGCCAAAAACATTCAGTACTTC.

The chain combines TRBV10-2 with TRBJ2-6; the D gene is possibly TRBD2 (5 bases). Germline CDR1 is WSHSY and CDR2 is SAAADI. The germline V and J ends were trimmed by 2 bases and 13 bases, with 6 bases remaining between them. The CDR3 totals 11 residues. The CDR3: CASSERGVLTF. CDR3 bases: TGCGCCAGCAGTGAGCGGGGTGTCCTGACTTTC.

This clonotype turned up a few times. This chain uses TRBV27 with TRBJ2-1; D tentatively reads TRBD1 or TRBD2 (6 bases each). CDR1 MNHEY and CDR2 SMNVEV come from the germline V gene (reference sequence). This CDR3 is built from 15 residues. With 2 bases removed from V and 5 bases from J, the gap between germline ends came to 13 bases. DNA for the CDR3: TGTGCCAGCAGTTTAAGGGGGGCACCGAACAATGAGCAGTTCTTC. Protein sequence: CASSLRGAPNNEQFF.

This clonotype was seen only a few times. V gene TRBV6-2 or TRBV6-3 combines with J gene TRBJ1-5; TRBD1 aligns across 8 bases. The germline gives CDR1 MNHEY, CDR2 SVGEGT. Germline trimming cut 7 bases from V and 3 bases from J; bases unmatched to any gene: 8. This CDR3 contains 15 residues. CDR3 sequence (DNA): TGTGCCAGCAAGAGGGCAGGGGGCTCCAATCAGCCCCAGCATTTT. Amino acid sequence: CASKRAGGSNQPQHF.

V and J are TRBV18 and TRBJ2-7; weak D call: TRBD2 (6 bases). Germline V CDR1 and CDR2: KGHSH, LQKENI. This CDR3 is built from 14 residues. Trimming took 3 bases from V and 0 from J, leaving 9 bases between them. CDR3 loop: CASSPPGASYEQYF. The CDR3 nucleotides are TGTGCCAGCTCACCCCCGGGAGCCTCCTACGAGCAGTACTTC.

The chain carries TRBV5-1 and TRBJ2-7; 8 bases match TRBD1. V lost 7 bases and J lost 3; bases outside the gene matches: 9. This CDR3 comprises 14 residues. Looked up from germline, CDR1 is SGHRS and CDR2 is YFSETQ. The CDR3 protein is CASPCSRGLYEQYF. The CDR3 DNA follows: TGCGCCAGCCCTTGTAGCAGGGGGCTCTACGAGCAGTACTTC. Complete variable domain (other parts from reference TRBV5-1 and TRBJ2-7): KAGVTQTPRYLIKTRGQQVTLSCSPISGHRSVSWYQQTPGQGLQFLFEYFSETQRNKGNFPGRFSGRQFSNSRSEMNVSTLELGDSALYLCASPCSRGLYEQYFGPGTRLTVT.

The chain recombines TRBV28 with TRBJ2-5; D is ambiguous. The CDR3 length is 14 residues. Looked up from germline, CDR1 is MDHEN and CDR2 is SYDVKM. The V and J ends lost 6 bases and 5 bases respectively, with 16 bases between them. In DNA, the CDR3 is TGTGCCAGCAGGGGATCCAGTTTGGGGGAGACCCAGTACTTC. Translating gives CASRGSSLGETQYF.

The rearrangement joins TRBV6-2 or TRBV6-3 to TRBJ1-1, with unresolved D. Germline V CDR1 and CDR2: MNHEY, SVGEGT. V was clipped by 2 bases and J by 8 bases, with 9 bases between them. This CDR3 region has 12 residues. The CDR3 DNA is TGTGCCAGCAGTTACCTGGGCACAGAAGCTTTCTTT. It specifies CASSYLGTEAFF.

The chain combines TRBV28 with TRBJ2-1, with D tentatively TRBD1 or TRBD2 (7 bases each). Trimming took 3 bases from V and 7 from J, leaving 19 bases between them. This CDR3 has 16 residues. The V gene's germline CDR1 is MDHEN and CDR2 SYDVKM. In DNA, the CDR3 is TGTGCCAGCAGTTTCCGACCAGGGGGGGGCCTAAATGAGCAGTTCTTC. Encoded protein: CASSFRPGGGLNEQFF.

This clonotype was counted ten times or more. This chain connects TRBV3-1 to TRBJ1-1; 8 bases agree with TRBD1. There are 14 residues in the CDR3. V shed 1 base and J 4 bases; nucleotides not matched to a gene: 2. The germline V gene has CDR1 LGHDT and CDR2 YNNKEL (reference sequence). The CDR3 nucleotides are TGTGCCAGCAGCCAAGGTACAGGGGGCACTGAAGCTTTCTTT. This gives the protein CASSQGTGGTEAFF.

This clonotype was picked up a small number of times. This sequence joins TRBV6-5 and TRBJ2-7; D is possibly TRBD2 (6 bases). The CDR3 loop spans 16 amino acids. Trimming took 4 bases from V and 3 from J, leaving 19 bases between them. CDR1 is MNHEY and CDR2 is SVGAGI in the germline V gene. CDR3 protein: CASSSTLPGLHYEQYF. The CDR3 coding sequence is TGTGCCAGCAGTTCGACTCTCCCGGGACTCCACTACGAGCAGTACTTC.

The chain combines TRBV9 with TRBJ2-2, with 11 bases identical to TRBD2. The CDR3 sequence is 16 residues long. CDR1 SGDLS and CDR2 YYNGEE come from the germline V gene. The ends lost 4 bases at V and 1 base at J; junction bases unmatched: 3. The CDR3: CASSPTSGGNTGELFF. In DNA form, the CDR3 reads TGTGCCAGCAGCCCCACTAGCGGGGGGAACACCGGGGAGCTGTTTTTT.

V is TRBV4-1 and J is TRBJ2-7; 8 bases are a match to TRBD2. This CDR3 has 14 residues. V was pared by 2 bases and J by 6 bases, with 6 bases of the junction left unmatched. Per germline, CDR1 MGHRA and CDR2 YSYEKL. DNA of the CDR3: TGCGCCAGCAGCCAACCGGGAGGGCCCTCCGAGCAGTACTTC. Protein sequence: CASSQPGGPSEQYF.

The J gene is TRBJ2-1, the V gene TRBV9; 15 positions agree with TRBD2. V shed 3 bases and J 9 bases; nucleotides not matched to a gene: 4. In germline, CDR1 is SGDLS, CDR2 YYNGEE. This CDR3 spans 15 amino acids. CDR3 in amino acids: CASSGTSGGAVEQFF. DNA of the CDR3: TGTGCCAGCAGCGGGACTAGCGGGGGGGCTGTTGAGCAGTTCTTC.

The chain joins TRBV3-1 to TRBJ2-7; D could derive from TRBD1 or TRBD2 (5 bases each). The CDR3 runs to 15 residues. The germline gives CDR1 LGHDT, CDR2 YNNKEL (reference sequence). V dropped 0 bases and J dropped 6 bases, with 15 bases sitting between them. CDR3 region: CASSQDWGNGIEQYF. The CDR3 DNA follows: TGTGCCAGCAGCCAAGATTGGGGGAACGGAATCGAGCAGTACTTC.

The CDR3 nucleotides read TGTGCCAGCAGCTTATCACCGGGCCCGTCCTACGAGCAGTACTTC. It specifies CASSLSPGPSYEQYF. This chain joins TRBV7-2 and TRBJ2-7; D gene uncertain. The CDR3 consists of 15 residues. The V end lost 2 bases, the J end lost 1 base, and 12 bases lay between the germline ends. Germline V gene lookup returns CDR1 SGHTA and CDR2 FQGNSA.

There are a few counts of this clonotype. The V gene is TRBV5-1, the J gene TRBJ2-4, with D tentatively TRBD1 (5 bases). The germline CDR1 and CDR2 sequences are SGHRS and YFSETQ. This CDR3 region has 14 residues. The V and J ends lost 0 bases and 3 bases respectively, with 7 bases between them. DNA of the CDR3: TGCGCCAGCAGCTTGGGAGACAGCAAAAACATTCAGTACTTC. Amino acids: CASSLGDSKNIQYF.

The chain joins TRBV24-1 to TRBJ2-1; 14 bases align to TRBD2. Germline CDR1 reads KGHDR; CDR2 reads SFDVKD. J lost 9 bases, V lost 9 bases, and 12 bases had no gene match. The CDR3 extends over 16 amino acids. CDR3 DNA: TGTGCCACCGAATCATCCGGGACTAGCGGGAGAGTTGAGCAGTTCTTC. Translating it yields CATESSGTSGRVEQFF.

There are a few counts of this clonotype. The CDR3 DNA follows: TGTGCCAGCAGTTACTCCGGGACTAGCCCCGGGGAGCTGTTTTTT. It specifies CASSYSGTSPGELFF. This chain connects TRBV28 to TRBJ2-2; 9 positions match TRBD2. J gave up 6 bases and V 4 bases, and 6 bases lay outside the gene matches. The germline gives CDR1 MDHEN, CDR2 SYDVKM. This CDR3 region has 15 residues.